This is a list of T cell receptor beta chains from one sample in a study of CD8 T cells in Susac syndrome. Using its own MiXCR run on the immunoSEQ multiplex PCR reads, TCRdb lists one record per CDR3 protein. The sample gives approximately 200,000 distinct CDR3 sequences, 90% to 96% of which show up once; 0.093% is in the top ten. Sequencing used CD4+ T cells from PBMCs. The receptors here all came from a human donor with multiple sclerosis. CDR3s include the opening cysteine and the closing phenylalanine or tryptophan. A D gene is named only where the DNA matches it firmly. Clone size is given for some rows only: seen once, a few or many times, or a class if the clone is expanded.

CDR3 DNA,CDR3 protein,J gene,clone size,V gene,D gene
TGTGCCAGCAGCCAAGTGGACAGGAACGAGCAGTACTTC,CASSQVDRNEQYF,TRBJ2-7,NA,TRBV3-1,TRBD1
TGTGCCAGCAGTTTACTAGCGGGAAGGCAAGAGACCCAGTACTTC,CASSLLAGRQETQYF,TRBJ2-5,NA,TRBV6-1,TRBD2
TGTGCCGGCCGGACAGGTGGGAACTACGAGCAGTACTTC,CAGRTGGNYEQYF,TRBJ2-7,NA,TRBV7-9,TRBD1
TGTGCCACCAGCAGAGATCTTGTCTACGAGCAGTACTTC,CATSRDLVYEQYF,TRBJ2-7,NA,TRBV15,NA
TGCGCCAGCACCCCATCAGGAGGGGGGAGTCAGCCCCAGCATTTT,CASTPSGGGSQPQHF,TRBJ1-5,once,TRBV23-1,NA
TGCAGTGCTACCCCGCGGGCTTGGACGGGCGGAAACACCATATATTTT,CSATPRAWTGGNTIYF,TRBJ1-3,NA,TRBV20-1,NA
TGTGCCAGCGGGCGAACAGGGGGTCTAGGGACTGAGCAGTTCTTC,CASGRTGGLGTEQFF,TRBJ2-1,NA,TRBV6-2/TRBV6-3,TRBD1
TGTGCCAGCAGCCAGCCTGGGGCGGGTGAGCAGTTCTTC,CASSQPGAGEQFF,TRBJ2-1,NA,TRBV5-4,NA
TGTGCCAGCAGTCACAGGGAAAGGGCCGAGCAGTACTTC,CASSHRERAEQYF,TRBJ2-7,NA,TRBV6-2/TRBV6-3,NA
TGTGCCAGCAGTGTCAGGGGAATGGGGGAGCAGTACTTC,CASSVRGMGEQYF,TRBJ2-7,NA,TRBV2,NA
TGTGCCAGCAGTTACTCGGGACAGTCGAACAATGAGCAGTTCTTC,CASSYSGQSNNEQFF,TRBJ2-1,NA,TRBV6-2/TRBV6-3,TRBD1
TGTGCCAGCAGTGTCCGGGGAGGTTCTGGAAACACCATATATTTT,CASSVRGGSGNTIYF,TRBJ1-3,few,TRBV6-6,NA
TGTGCCAGCAGTTTATTCGGCAGGGGCAACTATGGCTACACCTTC,CASSLFGRGNYGYTF,TRBJ1-2,NA,TRBV28,NA
TGTGCCAGCAGCTTAGCCTCCCGGGAGGATGGGCAGTTCTTC,CASSLASREDGQFF,TRBJ2-1,once,TRBV7-2,TRBD2
TGTGCCAGCAGCTCTGGGAAGGTAAACGTGGATTCACCCCTCCACTTT,CASSSGKVNVDSPLHF,TRBJ1-6,NA,TRBV7-9,NA
TGTGCCAGCAGAACAGGGGGCTCGGGCTATGGCTACACCTTC,CASRTGGSGYGYTF,TRBJ1-2,NA,TRBV28,TRBD1
TGTGCCAGCTCACGACAGGGGGCTGGGACTGAAGCTTTCTTT,CASSRQGAGTEAFF,TRBJ1-1,NA,TRBV18,TRBD1
TGCAGCGTCGGCACCCCCAACGAGGGGATTAGAGGGGAGCAGTACTTC,CSVGTPNEGIRGEQYF,TRBJ2-7,NA,TRBV29-1,NA
TGTGCCTGGAGGAGTTGGCGGGTTCGTGGCACTGAAGCTTTCTTT,CAWRSWRVRGTEAFF,TRBJ1-1,NA,TRBV30,NA
TGTGCCAGCCGCCGGATGTGGGCAGGGTTGGGCAATGAGCAGTTCTTC,CASRRMWAGLGNEQFF,TRBJ2-1,NA,TRBV27,NA
TGTGCCAGCAGCCAAGATCTTGGCTACACCTTC,CASSQDLGYTF,TRBJ1-2,NA,TRBV4-2,NA
TGTGCAACGCCGGTCTCTGGGGCCAACGTCCTGACTTTC,CATPVSGANVLTF,TRBJ2-6,NA,TRBV7-9,NA
TGCAGCGTTTCAAACAATGAGCAGTTCTTC,CSVSNNEQFF,TRBJ2-1,NA,TRBV29-1,NA
TGTGCCAGCAGTTTAAGGGGCAGCTCTGAGACCCAGTACTTC,CASSLRGSSETQYF,TRBJ2-5,NA,TRBV12-3/TRBV12-4,NA